The clone carrying this TCR beta chain has ten or more counts. This library used approximately 0.4 ug RNA and molecular barcoded adaptors spanning alpha/delta and beta/gamma chains. TCRdb ran MiXCR on the reads and lists one entry per CDR3 protein. The data show approximately 40,000 distinct CDR3 sequences, roughly 13% seen once. From germline, CDR1 is DFQATT and CDR2 SNEGSKA (reference sequence). Trimming left V 7 bases short and J 1 base short, with 8 bases between. The CDR3 spans 12 residues. The data derive from a study of read filtering for tumor transcriptome and immune sequencing. Overall study context: RNA-seq yielded only about 75 to 1,400 TCR reads, IR-seq about 3.5 to 11 million.

The sample taken for sequencing was a population of CD138-negative cells sorted from bone marrow. The sequence was obtained from a donor at least 40 years old with multiple myeloma. The chain uses TRBV20-1 and TRBJ2-4; D gene unclear. CDR3 nucleotide sequence: TGCAGTGTAATCAGGGCCAAAAACATTCAGTACTTC. This codes for CSVIRAKNIQYF.